This T cell receptor beta chain comes out of a study of identical twins. Each CDR3 protein gets one entry after TCRdb re-called the 5' RACE reads with MiXCR. Of around 960,000 distinct CDR3 sequences in the sample, approximately 13% were seen once. V dropped 9 bases and J dropped 8 bases, with 17 bases sitting between them. The CDR3 is 13 residues long. In germline, CDR1 is MGHDK, CDR2 SYGVNS. These data also formed part of another study, on yellow fever vaccine responses in identical twins.

The TCR sequence derives from a woman younger than 30 in good health. The sample comprised PBMCs. The chain is built from TRBV25-1 and TRBJ2-1; D perhaps matches TRBD1 (5 bases). The CDR3 DNA reads TGTGCCAGTTCGACAGTAGGTCTGGATGAGCAGTTCTTC. Amino acid sequence: CASSTVGLDEQFF.